What follows are 14 T cell receptor beta chains derived from one specimen sequenced in a study of cytomegalovirus exposure and HLA in healthy donors. The repertoire was sequenced with immunoSEQ multiplex PCR; TCRdb's copy has only in-frame clones and lacks some. The sample yields some 260,000 clones, roughly 91% seen once. Material for sequencing was PBMCs. The source is a woman in her 30s in good health and CMV-seronegative.

The chain combines TRBV6-1 with TRBJ2-3, with 8 bases matching TRBD1. Germline trimming cut 0 bases from V and 8 bases from J; bases unmatched to any gene: 13. The CDR3 totals 17 residues. From germline, CDR1 is MNHNS and CDR2 SASEGT. CDR3 in DNA: TGTGCCAGCAGTGAAGCGCAGTGGCAGGGGGCGCGAAGTACGCAGTATTTT. It specifies CASSEAQWQGARSTQYF.

The chain links TRBV4-3 to TRBJ2-2; no clear D. The CDR3 contains 16 residues. V was clipped by 2 bases and J by 4 bases, with 14 bases between them. Germline V gene lookup returns CDR1 LGHNA and CDR2 YSLEER. CDR3 region: CASSQTGRTFTGELFF. The CDR3 DNA reads TGCGCCAGCAGCCAAACGGGTCGGACCTTCACCGGGGAGCTGTTTTTT.

This clone was counted once. V gene TRBV6-5 combines with J gene TRBJ2-5; 7 bases are a match to TRBD1. The CDR3 totals 15 residues. Germline V CDR1 and CDR2: MNHEY, SVGAGI. V lost 2 bases to trimming and J lost 1 base; unmatched junction nucleotides: 4. The CDR3 sequence: CASSYRTGVQETQYF. DNA for the CDR3: TGTGCCAGCAGTTACAGAACAGGGGTCCAAGAGACCCAGTACTTC.

V is TRBV11-3 and J is TRBJ1-1; no clear D gene. Germline CDR1 SGHNT, CDR2 YENEEA. The CDR3 runs to 12 residues. V shed 7 bases and J shed 4 bases, with 10 bases lying between them. The CDR3 coding sequence is TGTGCCAGCAAGGGAGTAGGCACTGAAGCTTTCTTT. Amino acid sequence: CASKGVGTEAFF.

This clone has only a few counts. The genes are TRBV15 and TRBJ2-2; D not certain. The CDR3 consists of 13 residues. The V and J ends lost 1 base and 6 bases respectively, with 6 bases between them. From germline, CDR1 is LNHNV and CDR2 YYDKDF (reference sequence). In DNA form, the CDR3 reads TGTGCCACCAGCAGAGGTGGCCCCGGGGAGCTGTTTTTT. Translated, it gives CATSRGGPGELFF. Full variable domain (remainder filled in from reference TRBV15 and TRBJ2-2): DAMVIQNPRYQVTQFGKPVTLSCSQTLNHNVMYWYQQKSSQAPKLLFHYYDKDFNNEADTPDNFQSRRPNTSFCFLDIRSPGLGDTAMYLCATSRGGPGELFFGEGSRLTVL.

The chain couples TRBV19 to TRBJ2-7; 10 bases fit TRBD2. The CDR3 length is 14 residues. Germline trimming cut 3 bases from V and 6 bases from J; bases unmatched to any gene: 5. Germline CDR1 reads LNHDA; CDR2 reads SQIVND (reference sequence). CDR3 residues: CASSIGLAGAEQYF. DNA of the CDR3: TGTGCCAGTAGTATTGGTCTAGCGGGAGCCGAGCAGTACTTC.

This clone was detected a few times. The V gene is TRBV7-3, the J gene TRBJ2-2; TRBD1 is a possible D gene (5 bases). The CDR3 has 13 residues. Germline V lookup: CDR1 SGHTA, CDR2 FQGTGA. Trimming took off 3 bases at V and 6 bases at J, with 8 bases between the two ends. The CDR3 DNA follows: TGTGCCAGCAGCTTCAGGGTTTCCGGGGAGCTGTTTTTT. Its translation: CASSFRVSGELFF.

The chain carries TRBV6-5 and TRBJ2-7; TRBD1 agrees at 10 bases. CDR1 is MNHEY and CDR2 is SVGAGI in the germline V gene. V gave up 6 bases and J gave up 3 bases; unmatched junction bases: 8. This CDR3 is 15 amino acids long. The CDR3 loop is CASSLTGQGGYEQYF. CDR3 nucleotide sequence: TGTGCCAGCAGCCTAACCGGACAGGGGGGCTACGAGCAGTACTTC.

The chain recombines TRBV6-6 with TRBJ2-5; maybe TRBD1 (6 bases). Germline lookup yields CDR1 MNHNY and CDR2 SVGAGI (reference sequence). The V end was cut by 2 bases, the J end by 2 bases, with 15 bases between. This CDR3 region has 16 residues. CDR3 in DNA: TGTGCCAGCAGTTACCGGAACAGGGCCCCTCAAGAGACCCAGTACTTC. This codes for CASSYRNRAPQETQYF.

This clone appeared a single time. The V gene is TRBV5-6, the J gene TRBJ2-3; D is uncertain. This CDR3 is built from 13 residues. Germline CDR1 is SGHDT and CDR2 is YYEEEE. V lost 2 bases and J 1 base, leaving 5 bases between the germline ends. CDR3 DNA: TGTGCCAGCAGCTTCTTGGGCACAGATACGCAGTATTTT. Amino acid sequence: CASSFLGTDTQYF.

The chain carries TRBV14 and TRBJ2-7; D uncertain. V was clipped by 0 bases and J by 5 bases, with 8 bases between them. CDR3 length: 13 residues. Germline CDR1 and CDR2: SGHDN and FVKESK. The CDR3 reads CASSQEAQDEQYF. The CDR3 bases are TGTGCCAGCAGCCAAGAAGCCCAGGACGAGCAGTACTTC.

The J gene is TRBJ2-3, the V gene TRBV4-2, with 9 bases lining up with TRBD2. CDR1 LGHNA and CDR2 YNFKEQ come from the germline V gene. Losses at the gene ends were 4 bases for V and 1 base for J; bases not matched to a gene: 3. This CDR3 contains 15 residues. The CDR3 here is CASSPWTSGTDTQYF. The CDR3, as DNA: TGTGCCAGCAGCCCTTGGACTAGCGGCACAGATACGCAGTATTTT.

This clone has only a few counts. The genes are TRBV6-5 and TRBJ1-5; a possible D gene is TRBD1 (5 bases). This CDR3 is built from 15 residues. Between the trimmed V and J ends, which lost 5 bases and 3 bases, there was a span of 14 bases. Per germline, CDR1 MNHEY and CDR2 SVGAGI. The CDR3 DNA sequence: TGTGCCAGCAGTAGGGTGGGGGGGACCAATCAGCCCCAGCATTTT. This encodes CASSRVGGTNQPQHF.

CDR3 DNA sequence: TGTGCCAGCAGTGAAGCGGTACCCTACGAGCAGTACTTC. It codes for CASSEAVPYEQYF. The chain combines TRBV6-1 with TRBJ2-7; D is unclear. This CDR3 spans 13 amino acids. The germline CDR1 and CDR2 sequences are MNHNS and SASEGT. Between the trimmed V and J ends, which lost 0 bases and 2 bases, there was a span of 5 bases.